These 23 T cell receptor beta chains originate from one sample sequenced in a study of blood T cell repertoires in COVID-19. This table comes from immunoSEQ multiplex PCR, and its TCRdb copy is limited to in-frame clones, with some not included. The top ten clones hold roughly 4% of a sample with 200,000 to 300,000 clones, 80% to 90% of them seen once. The sequenced material came from peripheral blood. Receptors originate from a man aged 45 to 65 with acute or convalescent COVID-19.

This chain links TRBV7-2 with TRBJ1-2, with D perhaps matching TRBD1 (6 bases). Per the germline V gene, CDR1 is SGHTA and CDR2 is FQGNSA. This CDR3 region has 14 residues. V lost 4 bases, J lost 10 bases, and 19 bases lay in between. In DNA form, the CDR3 reads TGTGCCAGCAGCTCCCGCCGGGGACAAGGGGCCTACACCTTC. It translates to CASSSRRGQGAYTF.

This clone came up once. This chain uses TRBV5-1 with TRBJ2-1; D possibly corresponds to TRBD2 (6 bases). Per the germline V gene, CDR1 is SGHRS and CDR2 is YFSETQ. This CDR3 is built from 16 residues. V lost 0 bases to trimming and J lost 3 bases, with 13 bases between them. In nucleotides, the CDR3 is TGCGCCAGCAGCTTGGAGGGGTTGGGACTCTACAATGAGCAGTTCTTC. This gives the protein CASSLEGLGLYNEQFF.

The V gene is TRBV6-5, the J gene TRBJ1-5; the D gene is possibly TRBD1 (6 bases). Germline CDR1 MNHEY, CDR2 SVGAGI. The CDR3 covers 15 residues. V was shortened by 5 bases and J by 7 bases, with 18 bases between the two germline ends. Written as DNA, the CDR3 is TGTGCCAGCAGTACCGGACAGTTCTCGGGGCAGCCCCAGCATTTT. Amino acids: CASSTGQFSGQPQHF.

The chain is built from TRBV9 and TRBJ1-3; D uncertain. Germline V CDR1 and CDR2: SGDLS, YYNGEE. V was clipped by 6 bases and J by 1 base, with 17 bases between them. The CDR3 is made up of 16 amino acids. Here the CDR3 DNA reads TGTGCCAGCACCGACTTTGATTACTCTTCTGGAAACACCATATATTTT. It codes for CASTDFDYSSGNTIYF.

This clone was seen a few times. The chain recombines TRBV6-5 with TRBJ1-6, with unresolved D. From germline, CDR1 is MNHEY and CDR2 SVGAGI. V was clipped by 8 bases and J by 14 bases, with 19 bases between them. The CDR3 consists of 13 residues. CDR3 in DNA: TGTGCCAGCCGAGGGTTTCCCGCACACACCCTCCACTTT. Translated, it gives CASRGFPAHTLHF.

A remark on this clone: The sample holds other DNA sequences that translate to the same CDR3. The genes are TRBV20-1 and TRBJ2-7, with a possible D match to TRBD2 (6 bases). V was shortened by 5 bases and J by 4 bases, with 9 bases between the two germline ends. CDR1 is DFQATT, CDR2 SNEGSKA, per germline (reference sequence). The CDR3 extends over 11 amino acids. CDR3 DNA sequence: TGCAGTGCTCTAGCGAGTTACGAGCAGTACTTC. Translating it yields CSALASYEQYF.

V is TRBV24-1 and J is TRBJ1-1, with TRBD1 as a possible D gene (5 bases). The CDR3 runs 12 residues. Trimming pared 4 bases from V and 11 bases from J, leaving 13 bases between. Germline assignment: CDR1 KGHDR and CDR2 SFDVKD. CDR3 residues: CATSDSGKSAFF. CDR3 bases: TGTGCCACCAGTGACTCAGGGAAATCGGCTTTCTTT.

In nucleotides, the CDR3 is TGTGCCAGCAGTTTGGGACATCTCTATTCACCCCTCCACTTT. This codes for CASSLGHLYSPLHF. This chain joins TRBV6-5 and TRBJ1-6, with D possibly being TRBD1 (6 bases). The CDR3 spans 14 residues. Germline V lookup: CDR1 MNHEY, CDR2 SVGAGI. V was clipped by 4 bases and J by 8 bases, with 12 bases between them.

In DNA, the CDR3 is TGTGCCAGCAGAACTAACTCCCTCTACAATGAGCAGTTCTTC. Protein: CASRTNSLYNEQFF. The chain links TRBV27 to TRBJ2-1; unclear D gene. CDR1 and CDR2 from the germline V gene are MNHEY and SMNVEV (reference sequence). V was cut by 6 bases and J by 3 bases, with 12 bases left in between. The CDR3 has 14 amino acids.

This clone has a single count. J is TRBJ1-5 and V is TRBV30, with a weak D call TRBD1 (6 bases). CDR3 length: 14 amino acids. CDR1 is GTSNPN, CDR2 SVGIG, per germline (reference sequence). Trimming cost V 2 bases and J 0 bases, with 8 bases left between them. This CDR3 is CAWSQGYSNQPQHF. The CDR3 DNA follows: TGTGCCTGGAGTCAGGGGTATAGCAATCAGCCCCAGCATTTT.

This chain uses TRBV29-1 with TRBJ2-1, with 9 bases that match TRBD1. This CDR3 has 16 amino acids. Per the germline V gene, CDR1 is SQVTM and CDR2 is ANQGSEA. The V segment lost 6 bases and the J segment 0 bases; nucleotides outside the gene matches: 9. For the CDR3, the DNA is TGCAGCGTGGACAGGGGCTTTCCCCGCTCCTACAATGAGCAGTTCTTC. It encodes CSVDRGFPRSYNEQFF.

This clone is a singleton in its sample. This chain uses TRBV6-6 with TRBJ2-1; D call uncertain. V was pared by 7 bases and J by 5 bases, with 9 bases between. In germline, CDR1 is MNHNY, CDR2 SVGAGI (reference sequence). This CDR3 region has 12 residues. The CDR3 sequence is CASTEPDNEQFF. The CDR3 bases are TGTGCCAGCACAGAACCCGACAATGAGCAGTTCTTC.

The rearrangement links TRBV11-3 to TRBJ2-7; D is ambiguous. The CDR3 is made up of 12 amino acids. V lost 3 bases to trimming and J lost 6 bases, with 9 bases between them. The germline V gene has CDR1 SGHNT and CDR2 YENEEA. The CDR3 sequence: CASSFSFREQYF. CDR3 nucleotide sequence: TGTGCCAGCAGCTTCTCCTTTCGCGAGCAGTACTTC.

The chain carries TRBV24-1 and TRBJ1-1; the D is unclear. Germline V gene data show CDR1 as KGHDR and CDR2 as SFDVKD. The CDR3 has 13 residues. The V and J ends lost 1 base and 12 bases respectively, with 14 bases between them. CDR3 sequence reads: CATSDFGISGSFF. Here the CDR3 DNA reads TGTGCCACCAGTGATTTCGGGATAAGCGGGTCTTTCTTT.

The chain links TRBV12-5 to TRBJ2-7, with 8 nucleotides matching TRBD1. The V gene's germline CDR1 is LGHNT and CDR2 FRNRAP. This CDR3 is built from 15 residues. The trim removed 2 bases at V and 0 bases at J, leaving 3 bases unmatched. The CDR3 reads CASGLPGTGSYEQYF. The CDR3 region has the DNA TGTGCTAGTGGTTTGCCCGGGACAGGCTCCTACGAGCAGTACTTC.

This clone has just a few counts. CDR3 nucleotides: TGTGCCAGCAGCTTCCAGGGAAACGGCCCCGGGGAGCTGTTTTTT. Protein: CASSFQGNGPGELFF. The V gene is TRBV7-3, the J gene TRBJ2-2; TRBD1 might be the D (5 bases). The CDR3 has 15 amino acids. V lost 3 bases and J 6 bases, leaving 14 bases between the germline ends. Germline CDR1 is SGHTA and CDR2 is FQGTGA.

This clone was found once. The rearrangement links TRBV19 to TRBJ2-7; 8 nucleotides agree with TRBD2. The CDR3 has 17 residues. The germline CDR1 and CDR2 sequences are LNHDA and SQIVND (reference sequence). V shed 3 bases and J 2 bases; nucleotides not matched to a gene: 12. The CDR3 spells CASSMTGGAKGPYEQYF. CDR3 in DNA: TGTGCCAGTAGTATGACCGGGGGGGCGAAGGGTCCCTACGAGCAGTACTTC.

CDR3 in DNA: TGTGCCAGCAGTGAATCTCAGGGATCTTCGGCCCAGCATTTT. It is translated as CASSESQGSSAQHF. The chain employs TRBV6-1 and TRBJ1-5; perhaps TRBD1 as D (5 bases). V shed 2 bases and J shed 11 bases, with 16 bases lying between them. Germline lookup yields CDR1 MNHNS and CDR2 SASEGT. This CDR3 region has 14 residues.

This chain uses TRBV27 with TRBJ1-1; TRBD1 is a possible D gene (5 bases). The germline CDR1 and CDR2 sequences are MNHEY and SMNVEV (reference sequence). This CDR3 comprises 15 residues. V lost 0 bases and J 7 bases, leaving 15 bases between the germline ends. CDR3 coding DNA: TGTGCCAGCAGTTTATCATGGGGACGGGGGGGTGAAGCTTTCTTT. Amino acid sequence: CASSLSWGRGGEAFF.

J is TRBJ1-2 and V is TRBV6-5; unclear D gene. The germline CDR1 and CDR2 sequences are MNHEY and SVGAGI. Trimming cost V 0 bases and J 2 bases, with 13 bases left between them. The CDR3 runs to 16 residues. Here the CDR3 reads CASSYSYPSVNYGYTF. The CDR3, as DNA: TGTGCCAGCAGTTACTCGTATCCCTCGGTGAACTATGGCTACACCTTC.

The chain couples TRBV18 to TRBJ1-1, with unresolved D. Germline loops: CDR1 KGHSH, CDR2 LQKENI. The CDR3 has 13 amino acids. Trimming removed 1 base from V and 3 bases from J, with 6 bases in between. The CDR3 nucleotides are TGTGCCAGCTCACCACTGAGTGACACTGAAGCTTTCTTT. Its translation: CASSPLSDTEAFF.

The chain combines TRBV29-1 with TRBJ2-7; 8 nucleotides agree with TRBD2. CDR3 length: 12 residues. Germline CDR1 reads SQVTM; CDR2 reads ANQGSEA. V lost 3 bases to trimming and J lost 3 bases; unmatched junction nucleotides: 1. Here the CDR3 DNA reads TGCAGCGTTGAGACTAGCGACTACGAGCAGTACTTC. Protein sequence: CSVETSDYEQYF.

The chain links TRBV10-3 to TRBJ1-5; 7 bases match TRBD1. Germline V gives CDR1 ENHRY, CDR2 SYGVKD. The CDR3 has 15 residues. J was trimmed by 2 bases and V by 0 bases; bases with no gene match: 1. CDR3 in DNA: TGTGCCATCAGTGAGTCGACAGGGCGCAATCAGCCCCAGCATTTT. Protein sequence: CAISESTGRNQPQHF.